Presented here are 17 T cell receptor beta chains from one specimen sequenced in a study of response to subunit inactivated influenza vaccine. TCRdb ran MiXCR on the RT-PCR reads and lists one entry per CDR3 protein. This table has roughly 500,000 distinct CDR3 sequences, around 25% appearing once. The sequenced sample was CD4+ T cells sorted from PBMCs, obtained less than 6 days after vaccination. Receptors originate from a man over 45 who received an inactivated influenza vaccine.

This sequence joins TRBV7-9 and TRBJ2-1; D may correspond to TRBD1 or TRBD2 (5 bases each). This CDR3 is built from 14 residues. With 5 bases removed from V and 13 bases from J, the gap between germline ends came to 21 bases. Per the germline V gene, CDR1 is SEHNR and CDR2 is FQNEAQ (reference sequence). CDR3 sequence: CASSDRDVRMGQFF. CDR3 in DNA: TGTGCCAGCAGCGACCGGGACGTCCGAATGGGACAGTTCTTC.

This rearrangement joins TRBV5-1 to TRBJ2-1, with D possibly TRBD1 on 6 matching bases. V was clipped by 9 bases and J by 1 base, with 14 bases between them. The CDR3 is made up of 14 amino acids. Per the germline V gene, CDR1 is SGHRS and CDR2 is YFSETQ. The CDR3 loop reads CATQRDTSYNEQFF. Written as DNA, the CDR3 is TGCGCCACGCAACGGGACACATCCTACAATGAGCAGTTCTTC. Full variable domain (rest looked up from reference TRBV5-1 and TRBJ2-1): KAGVTQTPRYLIKTRGQQVTLSCSPISGHRSVSWYQQTPGQGLQFLFEYFSETQRNKGNFPGRFSGRQFSNSRSEMNVSTLELGDSALYLCATQRDTSYNEQFFGPGTRLTVL.

This clonotype has only a few counts. This chain connects TRBV20-1 to TRBJ2-3; 10 bases line up with TRBD2. The germline gives CDR1 DFQATT, CDR2 SNEGSKA (reference sequence). J lost 4 bases, V lost 1 base, and 2 bases had no gene match. The CDR3 has 14 residues. CDR3 bases: TGCAGTGCTAGAGCTAGCGGGAGCTCAGATACGCAGTATTTT. Amino acid sequence: CSARASGSSDTQYF.

The rearrangement joins TRBV5-6 to TRBJ2-1; D not certain. Trimming removed 4 bases at V and 5 bases at J, with 7 bases between. Germline V gene sequence: CDR1 SGHDT, CDR2 YYEEEE. The CDR3 runs 12 residues. CDR3 nucleotides: TGTGCCAGCAGCCGACCCGACAATGAGCAGTTCTTC. Translated, it gives CASSRPDNEQFF. Using reference TRBV5-6 and TRBJ2-1 for the parts outside the CDR3, the full variable domain is DAGVTQSPTHLIKTRGQQVTLRCSPKSGHDTVSWYQQALGQGPQFIFQYYEEEERQRGNFPDRFSGHQFPNYSSELNVNALLLGDSALYLCASSRPDNEQFFGPGTRLTVL.

This clonotype came up a few times. The V and J genes are TRBV12-3 or TRBV12-4 and TRBJ2-1; 7 positions match TRBD1. V shed 5 bases, J shed 8 bases, and the junction held 6 bases outside the gene matches. The CDR3 is 13 residues long. DNA for the CDR3: TGTGCCAGCAGTCGGACAGGCCGACATGAGCAGTTCTTC. Translating gives CASSRTGRHEQFF.

The CDR3, as DNA: TGTGCCATCACCCAACTAGCGGGAGCGGAGACCGGGGAGCTGTTTTTT. The encoded protein is CAITQLAGAETGELFF. V and J are TRBV10-3 and TRBJ2-2; TRBD2 aligns across 11 bases. CDR3 size: 16 residues. Germline V gene data show CDR1 as ENHRY and CDR2 as SYGVKD. The J segment lost 5 bases and the V segment lost 7 bases, leaving 9 bases of the junction unmatched.

The chain has TRBV5-1 and TRBJ2-5; 10 nucleotides match TRBD2. In germline, CDR1 is SGHRS, CDR2 YFSETQ. J lost 5 bases, V lost 5 bases, and 9 bases had no gene match. The CDR3 loop spans 15 amino acids. The CDR3 protein is CASSFASGSEETQYF. The CDR3 DNA reads as TGCGCCAGCAGTTTCGCTAGCGGGAGCGAGGAGACCCAGTACTTC.

This clonotype has only a few counts. J is TRBJ1-5 and V is TRBV20-1; no firm D call. The CDR3 sequence is 11 residues long. V shed 3 bases and J shed 11 bases, with 11 bases lying between them. Germline V gene sequence: CDR1 DFQATT, CDR2 SNEGSKA (reference sequence). The CDR3, as DNA: TGCAGTGCTAGTCCTGGGTCGGCCCAGCATTTT. Its translation: CSASPGSAQHF.

The V call is TRBV6-6, the J call TRBJ2-1; possibly TRBD1 or TRBD2 for D (5 bases each). Trimming shortened V by 0 bases and J by 12 bases, and 9 bases separated the two germline ends. CDR1 and CDR2 (germline): MNHNY, SVGAGI (reference sequence). The CDR3 loop spans 12 amino acids. The CDR3 is CASSYSNGAQFF. Here the CDR3 DNA reads TGTGCCAGCAGTTACTCGAACGGGGCGCAGTTCTTC.

The rearrangement joins TRBV5-6 to TRBJ2-2; D remains ambiguous. V shed 3 bases and J shed 4 bases, with 10 bases lying between them. This CDR3 region has 14 residues. In germline, CDR1 is SGHDT, CDR2 YYEEEE. The CDR3 bases are TGTGCCAGCAGCTGGCAAGGACCCACCGGGGAGCTGTTTTTT. This encodes CASSWQGPTGELFF.

This chain connects TRBV2 to TRBJ2-3; 8 bases are a match to TRBD2. J lost 4 bases, V lost 1 base, and 4 bases had no gene match. The CDR3 extends over 15 amino acids. Germline V gives CDR1 SNHLY, CDR2 FYNNEI. CDR3 in amino acids: CASSEDGRASDTQYF. The CDR3 DNA is TGTGCCAGCAGTGAAGACGGGAGGGCCTCAGATACGCAGTATTTT.

J is TRBJ1-6 and V is TRBV7-2; D is possibly TRBD1 (6 bases). V gave up 7 bases and J gave up 12 bases, with 25 bases separating them. CDR3 size: 16 residues. Germline loops: CDR1 SGHTA, CDR2 FQGNSA. CDR3 coding DNA: TGTGCCAGCACAGTCTCCCCGGGACAACCCTTTAAACCCCTCCACTTT. It encodes CASTVSPGQPFKPLHF. Looking up the rest from reference TRBV7-2 and TRBJ1-6 gives the full variable domain: GAGVSQSPSNKVTEKGKDVELRCDPISGHTALYWYRQSLGQGLEFLIYFQGNSAPDKSGLPSDRFSAERTGGSVSTLTIQRTQQEDSAVYLCASTVSPGQPFKPLHFGNGTRLTVT.

V gene TRBV6-2 or TRBV6-3 combines with J gene TRBJ2-1; TRBD1 matches at 10 bases. V lost 6 bases, J lost 6 bases, and 5 bases stayed unmatched. CDR1 is MNHEY, CDR2 SVGEGT, per germline. The CDR3 length is 14 residues. CDR3 nucleotides: TGTGCCAGCAGGGGACAGGGGAGGGTCAATGAGCAGTTCTTC. Its translation: CASRGQGRVNEQFF.

This CDR3 reads CASSLILGPSYEQYF. CDR3 bases: TGTGCCAGCAGCTTAATTCTGGGCCCCTCCTACGAGCAGTACTTC. The chain uses TRBV7-9 and TRBJ2-7; D is undetermined. This CDR3 has 15 residues. V was trimmed by 2 bases and J by 0 bases, leaving 11 bases between them. CDR1 is SEHNR, CDR2 FQNEAQ, per germline (reference sequence).

This sequence joins TRBV19 and TRBJ1-2; possible D gene TRBD1, 5 bases. Trimming removed 6 bases at V and 5 bases at J, with 19 bases between. Germline CDR1 and CDR2: LNHDA and SQIVND (reference sequence). The CDR3 has 15 amino acids. The CDR3 reads CASSRGTPPMYGYTF. CDR3 DNA sequence: TGTGCCAGTAGCAGAGGGACCCCACCCATGTATGGCTACACCTTC.

V gene TRBV6-2 or TRBV6-3 combines with J gene TRBJ2-5, with TRBD1 matching over 7 bases. In germline, CDR1 is MNHEY, CDR2 SVGEGT. Trimming cost V 4 bases and J 2 bases; bases outside gene matches: 1. The length of the CDR3 is 13 residues. The CDR3 region is CASSWTGQETQYF. In DNA, the CDR3 is TGTGCCAGCAGTTGGACAGGACAAGAGACCCAGTACTTC.

The rearrangement uses TRBV20-1 and TRBJ2-7; D may be TRBD2 (6 bases). This CDR3 region has 16 residues. The V and J ends lost 4 bases and 3 bases respectively, with 22 bases between them. From germline, CDR1 is DFQATT and CDR2 SNEGSKA (reference sequence). DNA for the CDR3: TGCAGTGCTATCACCGGGGGTCTGGAGCCCTTCTACGAGCAGTACTTC. The encoded protein is CSAITGGLEPFYEQYF.